This T cell receptor (beta chain) was captured in a study of blood T cell repertoires in COVID-19. Original analysis: Estimated nucleated cell counts came from reference gene primer amplification. Measured with immunoSEQ multiplex PCR; TCRdb has only the in-frame clones, and not every one. V, J and clone size were drawn from that table, and D and trimming were deduced from the DNA. The data contain around 280,000 clones, about 85% of them singletons. CDR1 and CDR2 (germline): SQVTM, ANQGSEA. V shed 4 bases, J shed 4 bases, and the junction held 14 bases outside the gene matches. The CDR3 loop spans 19 amino acids.

Sequenced material: peripheral blood. The rearrangement links TRBV29-1 to TRBJ2-2, with 14 bases identical to TRBD2. The source is a woman aged 45-65 years with active or convalescent COVID-19. CDR3 amino acids: CSVALTSGRAEWLTGELFF. The CDR3 bases are TGCAGCGTTGCCCTGACTAGCGGGAGGGCCGAGTGGCTCACCGGGGAGCTGTTTTTT.